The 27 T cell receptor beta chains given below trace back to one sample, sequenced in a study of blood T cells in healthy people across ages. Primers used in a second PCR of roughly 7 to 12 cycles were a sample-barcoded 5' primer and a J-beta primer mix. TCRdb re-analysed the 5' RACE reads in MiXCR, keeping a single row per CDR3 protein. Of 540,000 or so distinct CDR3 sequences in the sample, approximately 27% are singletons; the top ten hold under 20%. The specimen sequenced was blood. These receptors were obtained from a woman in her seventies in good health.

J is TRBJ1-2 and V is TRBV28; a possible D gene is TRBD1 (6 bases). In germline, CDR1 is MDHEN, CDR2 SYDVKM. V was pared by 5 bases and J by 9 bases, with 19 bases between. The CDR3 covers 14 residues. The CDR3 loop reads CASSPGWAGASYTF. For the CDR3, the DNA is TGTGCCAGCAGTCCCGGGTGGGCAGGGGCTAGCTACACCTTC.

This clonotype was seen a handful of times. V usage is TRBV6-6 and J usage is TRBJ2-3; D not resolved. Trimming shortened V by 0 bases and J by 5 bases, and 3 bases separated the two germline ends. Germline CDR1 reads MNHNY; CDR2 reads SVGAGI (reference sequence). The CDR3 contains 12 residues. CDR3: CASSYSQDTQYF. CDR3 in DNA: TGTGCCAGCAGTTACTCCCAAGATACGCAGTATTTT.

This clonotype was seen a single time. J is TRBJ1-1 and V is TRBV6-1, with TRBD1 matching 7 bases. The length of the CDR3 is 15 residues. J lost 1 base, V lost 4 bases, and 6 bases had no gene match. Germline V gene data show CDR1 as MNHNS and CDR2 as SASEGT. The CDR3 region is CASSAEGAANTEAFF. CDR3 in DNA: TGTGCCAGCAGTGCAGAGGGGGCGGCGAACACTGAAGCTTTCTTT.

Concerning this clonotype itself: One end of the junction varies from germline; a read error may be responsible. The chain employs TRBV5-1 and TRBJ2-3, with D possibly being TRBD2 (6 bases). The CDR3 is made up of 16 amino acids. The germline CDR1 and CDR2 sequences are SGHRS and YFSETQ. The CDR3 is CSSSLYGGASTDMQYF. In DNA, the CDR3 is TGCTCCAGCAGCTTGTATGGCGGGGCTAGCACAGATATGCAGTATTTT.

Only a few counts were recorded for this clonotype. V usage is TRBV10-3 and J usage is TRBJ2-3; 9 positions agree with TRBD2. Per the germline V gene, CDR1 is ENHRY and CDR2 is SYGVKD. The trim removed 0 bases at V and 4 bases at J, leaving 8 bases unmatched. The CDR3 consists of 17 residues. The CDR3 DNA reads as TGTGCCATCAGTGAGTCGCGTGGCGGGGGGGGGCCAGATACGCAGTATTTT. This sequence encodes CAISESRGGGGPDTQYF.

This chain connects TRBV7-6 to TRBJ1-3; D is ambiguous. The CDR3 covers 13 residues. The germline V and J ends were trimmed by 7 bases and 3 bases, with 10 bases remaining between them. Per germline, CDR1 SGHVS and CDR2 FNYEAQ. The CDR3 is CASTPRGGNTIYF. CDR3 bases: TGTGCCAGCACCCCCCGGGGTGGAAACACCATATATTTT.

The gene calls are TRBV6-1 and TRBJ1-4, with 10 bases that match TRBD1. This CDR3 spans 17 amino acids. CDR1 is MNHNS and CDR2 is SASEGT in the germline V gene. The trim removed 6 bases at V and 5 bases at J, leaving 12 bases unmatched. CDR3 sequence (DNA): TGTGCCAGCAGCCGATCCGGGACAGGGGAAAGGAATGAAAAACTGTTTTTT. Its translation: CASSRSGTGERNEKLFF.

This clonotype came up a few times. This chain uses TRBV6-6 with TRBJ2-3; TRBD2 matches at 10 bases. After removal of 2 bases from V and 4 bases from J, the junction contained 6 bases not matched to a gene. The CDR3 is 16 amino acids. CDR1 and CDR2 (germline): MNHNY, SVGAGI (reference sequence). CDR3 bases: TGTGCCAGCAGTTACGGACGGACTAGCGGTTCAGATACGCAGTATTTT. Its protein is CASSYGRTSGSDTQYF.

The DNA of the CDR3 is TGTGCCATCCTAATCGACAGGGGAAGCAATCAGCCCCAGCATTTT. Protein sequence: CAILIDRGSNQPQHF. V is TRBV24-1 and J is TRBJ1-5, with TRBD1 matching over 8 bases. Germline CDR1 KGHDR, CDR2 SFDVKD. This CDR3 has 15 amino acids. J gave up 1 base and V 11 bases, and 9 bases lay outside the gene matches.

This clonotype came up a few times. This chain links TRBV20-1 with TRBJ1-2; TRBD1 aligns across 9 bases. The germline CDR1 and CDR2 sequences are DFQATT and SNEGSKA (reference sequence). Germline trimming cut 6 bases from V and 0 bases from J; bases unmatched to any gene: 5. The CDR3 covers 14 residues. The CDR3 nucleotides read TGCAGTGCCCCGGACAGGGGAGCTAACTATGGCTACACCTTC. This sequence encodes CSAPDRGANYGYTF.

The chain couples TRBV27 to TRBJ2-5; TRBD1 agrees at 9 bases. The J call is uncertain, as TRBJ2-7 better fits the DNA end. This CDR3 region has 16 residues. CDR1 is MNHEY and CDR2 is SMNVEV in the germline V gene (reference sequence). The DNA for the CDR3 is TGTGCCAGCAGTTTATTACCCGGGACAGGGCCCTACGAGCAGTACTTC. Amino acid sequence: CASSLLPGTGPYEQYF.

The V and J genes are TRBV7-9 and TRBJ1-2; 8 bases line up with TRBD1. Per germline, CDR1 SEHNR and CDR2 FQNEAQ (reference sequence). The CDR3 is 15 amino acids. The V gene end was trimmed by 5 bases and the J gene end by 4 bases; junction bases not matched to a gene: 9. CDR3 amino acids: CASSGGQGPGYGYTF. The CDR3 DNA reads TGTGCCAGCAGCGGCGGACAGGGCCCGGGCTATGGCTACACCTTC.

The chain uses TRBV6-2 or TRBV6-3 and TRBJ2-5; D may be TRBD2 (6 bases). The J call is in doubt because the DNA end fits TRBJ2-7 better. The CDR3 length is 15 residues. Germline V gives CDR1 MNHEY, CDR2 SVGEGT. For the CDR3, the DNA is TGTGCCAGCAGTTCACCCGGGACTTCCTCCTACGAGCAGTACTTC. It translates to CASSSPGTSSYEQYF.

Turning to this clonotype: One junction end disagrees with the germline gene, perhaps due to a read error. CDR3 sequence (DNA): TGCGCCAGCAGCCTTAGCGGGGATACCATCTCTGGGGCCAACGTCCCGACTTTC. Translated: CASSLSGDTISGANVPTF. The V gene is TRBV5-1, the J gene TRBJ2-6; the match to TRBD2 covers 8 bases. The CDR3 consists of 18 residues. The germline V gene has CDR1 SGHRS and CDR2 YFSETQ.

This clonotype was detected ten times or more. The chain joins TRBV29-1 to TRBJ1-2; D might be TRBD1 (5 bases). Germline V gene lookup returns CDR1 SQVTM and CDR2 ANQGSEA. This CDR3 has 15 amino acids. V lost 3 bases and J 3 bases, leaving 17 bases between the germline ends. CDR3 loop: CSVDPGGVLDYGYTF. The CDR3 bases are TGCAGCGTTGACCCCGGGGGAGTTTTGGACTATGGCTACACCTTC.

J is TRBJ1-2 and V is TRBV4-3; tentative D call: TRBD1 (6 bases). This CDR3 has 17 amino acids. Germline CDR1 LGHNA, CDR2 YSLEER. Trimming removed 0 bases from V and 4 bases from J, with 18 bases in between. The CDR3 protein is CASSQDRRQDFSYGYTF. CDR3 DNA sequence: TGCGCCAGCAGCCAAGATAGGAGACAGGACTTTTCCTATGGCTACACCTTC.

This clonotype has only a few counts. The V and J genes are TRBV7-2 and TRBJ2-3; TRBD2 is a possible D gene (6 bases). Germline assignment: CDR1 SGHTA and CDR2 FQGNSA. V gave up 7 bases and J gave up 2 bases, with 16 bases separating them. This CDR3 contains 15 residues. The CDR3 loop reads CASTPAGWDTDTQYF. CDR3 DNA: TGTGCCAGCACCCCAGCGGGTTGGGACACAGATACGCAGTATTTT.

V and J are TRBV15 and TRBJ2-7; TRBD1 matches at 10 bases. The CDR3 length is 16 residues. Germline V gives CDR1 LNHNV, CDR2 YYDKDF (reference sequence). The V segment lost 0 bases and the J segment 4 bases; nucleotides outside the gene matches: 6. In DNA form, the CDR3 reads TGTGCCACCAGCAGAGACCCGGGACAGGGGAAGTACGAGCAGTACTTC. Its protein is CATSRDPGQGKYEQYF.

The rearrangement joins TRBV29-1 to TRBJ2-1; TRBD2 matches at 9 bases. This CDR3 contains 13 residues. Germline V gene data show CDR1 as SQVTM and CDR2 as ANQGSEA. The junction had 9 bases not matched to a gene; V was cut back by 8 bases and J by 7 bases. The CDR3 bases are TGCAGCCTTTCAGCGGGGGGATTTAATGAGCAGTTCTTC. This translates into CSLSAGGFNEQFF.

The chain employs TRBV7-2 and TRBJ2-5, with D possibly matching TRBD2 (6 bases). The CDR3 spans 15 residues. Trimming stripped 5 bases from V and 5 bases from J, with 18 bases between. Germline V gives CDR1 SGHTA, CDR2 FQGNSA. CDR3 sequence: CASSPRTHGGETQYF. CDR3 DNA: TGTGCCAGCAGCCCTCGGACCCATGGGGGGGAGACCCAGTACTTC.

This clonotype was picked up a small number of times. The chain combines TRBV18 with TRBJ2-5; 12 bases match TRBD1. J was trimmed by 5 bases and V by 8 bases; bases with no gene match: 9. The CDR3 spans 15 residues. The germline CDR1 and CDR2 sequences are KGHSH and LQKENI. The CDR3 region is CASLSRDRGLETQYF. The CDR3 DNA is TGTGCCAGCCTGTCCCGGGACAGGGGGCTTGAGACCCAGTACTTC.

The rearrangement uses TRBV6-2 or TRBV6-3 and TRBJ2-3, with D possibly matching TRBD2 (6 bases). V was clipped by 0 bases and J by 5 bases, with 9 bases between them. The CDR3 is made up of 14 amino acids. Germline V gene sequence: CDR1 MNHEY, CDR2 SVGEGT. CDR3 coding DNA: TGTGCCAGCAGTTACTCGTTAGCGGTAGATACGCAGTATTTT. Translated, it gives CASSYSLAVDTQYF.

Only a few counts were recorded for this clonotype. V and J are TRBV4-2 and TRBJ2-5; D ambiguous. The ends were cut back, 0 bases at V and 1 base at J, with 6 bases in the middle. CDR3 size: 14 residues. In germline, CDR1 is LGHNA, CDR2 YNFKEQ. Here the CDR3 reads CASSQDNSQETQYF. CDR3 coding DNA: TGTGCCAGCAGCCAAGATAACAGCCAAGAGACCCAGTACTTC.

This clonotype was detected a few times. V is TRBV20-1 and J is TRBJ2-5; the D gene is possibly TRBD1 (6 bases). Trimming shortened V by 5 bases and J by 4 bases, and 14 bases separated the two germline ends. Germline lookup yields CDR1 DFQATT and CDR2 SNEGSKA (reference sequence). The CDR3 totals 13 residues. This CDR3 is CSAGGTRGETQYF. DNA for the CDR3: TGCAGTGCTGGGGGCACTCGAGGAGAGACCCAGTACTTC.

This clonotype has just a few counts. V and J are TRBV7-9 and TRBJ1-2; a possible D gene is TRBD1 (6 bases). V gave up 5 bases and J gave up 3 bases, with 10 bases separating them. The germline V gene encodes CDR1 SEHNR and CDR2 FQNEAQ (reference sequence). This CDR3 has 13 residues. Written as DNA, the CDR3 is TGTGCCAGCAGCACCAGGACAGACTATGGCTACACCTTC. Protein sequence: CASSTRTDYGYTF.

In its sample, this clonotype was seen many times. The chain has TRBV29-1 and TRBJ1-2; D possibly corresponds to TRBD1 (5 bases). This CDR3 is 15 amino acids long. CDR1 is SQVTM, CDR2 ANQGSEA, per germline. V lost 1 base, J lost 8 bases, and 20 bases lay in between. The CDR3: CSVEAPGRIPSGYTF. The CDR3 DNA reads TGCAGCGTTGAAGCCCCGGGACGAATCCCCTCGGGCTACACCTTC.

The CDR3 DNA reads as TGCGCCAGCAGCTTGGATGGCAATAACTATGGCTACACCTTC. Translation gives CASSLDGNNYGYTF. The chain employs TRBV5-1 and TRBJ1-2; D is unclear. Germline CDR1 SGHRS, CDR2 YFSETQ. CDR3 length: 14 amino acids. The V end lost 0 bases, the J end lost 1 base, and 7 bases lay between the germline ends.